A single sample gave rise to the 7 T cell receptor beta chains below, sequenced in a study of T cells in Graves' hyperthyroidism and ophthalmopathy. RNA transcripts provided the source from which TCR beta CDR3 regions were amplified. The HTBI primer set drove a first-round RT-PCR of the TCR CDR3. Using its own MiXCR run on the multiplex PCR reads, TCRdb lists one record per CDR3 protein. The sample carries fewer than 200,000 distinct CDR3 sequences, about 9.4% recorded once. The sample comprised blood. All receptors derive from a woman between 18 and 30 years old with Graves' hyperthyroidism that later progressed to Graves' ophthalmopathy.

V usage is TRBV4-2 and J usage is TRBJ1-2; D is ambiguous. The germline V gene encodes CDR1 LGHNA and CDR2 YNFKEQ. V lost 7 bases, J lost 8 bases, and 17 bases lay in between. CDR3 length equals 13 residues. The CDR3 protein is CASTNNGAWGYTF. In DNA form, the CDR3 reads TGTGCCAGCACCAACAATGGTGCTTGGGGCTACACCTTC.

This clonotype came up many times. CDR3 nucleotide sequence: TGTGCCAGCAGACCTAATCGTTTTCGGACAGGGGTTGAAAAACTGTTTTTT. Its translation: CASRPNRFRTGVEKLFF. This chain connects TRBV3-1 to TRBJ1-4, with 9 bases aligning to TRBD1. This CDR3 has 17 residues. V gave up 6 bases and J gave up 7 bases; unmatched junction bases: 15. The germline gives CDR1 LGHDT, CDR2 YNNKEL (reference sequence).

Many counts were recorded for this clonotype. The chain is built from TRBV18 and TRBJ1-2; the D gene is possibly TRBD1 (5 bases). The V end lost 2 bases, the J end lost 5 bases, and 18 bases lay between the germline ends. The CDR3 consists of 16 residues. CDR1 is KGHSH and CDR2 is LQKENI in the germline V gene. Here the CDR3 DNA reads TGTGCCAGCTCACCAAAGGGGCAGAGCTTGGATTATGGCTACACCTTC. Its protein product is CASSPKGQSLDYGYTF.

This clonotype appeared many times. Written as DNA, the CDR3 is TGTGCCAGCAGAGACAGGGGAGGGACTGAAGCTTTCTTT. It encodes CASRDRGGTEAFF. The J gene is TRBJ1-1, the V gene TRBV2; 8 bases are shared with TRBD1. The ends lost 6 bases at V and 5 bases at J; junction bases unmatched: 5. The germline CDR1 and CDR2 sequences are SNHLY and FYNNEI. The CDR3 extends over 13 amino acids.

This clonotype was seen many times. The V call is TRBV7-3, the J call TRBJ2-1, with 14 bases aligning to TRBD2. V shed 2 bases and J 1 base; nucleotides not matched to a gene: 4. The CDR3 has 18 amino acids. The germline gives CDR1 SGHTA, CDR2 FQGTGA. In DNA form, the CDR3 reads TGTGCCAGCAGCTTAGGACTAGCGGGGGGTTCTTCCTACAATGAGCAGTTCTTC. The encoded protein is CASSLGLAGGSSYNEQFF.

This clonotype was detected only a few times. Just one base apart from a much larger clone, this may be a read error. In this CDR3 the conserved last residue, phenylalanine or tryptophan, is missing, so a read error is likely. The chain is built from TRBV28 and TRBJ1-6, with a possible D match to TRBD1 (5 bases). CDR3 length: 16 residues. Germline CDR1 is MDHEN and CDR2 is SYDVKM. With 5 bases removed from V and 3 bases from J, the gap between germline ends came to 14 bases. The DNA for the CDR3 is TGTGCCAGCAGTCCAGACAGACTAGACTATAATTCACCCCTCCACTCT. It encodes CASSPDRLDYNSPLHS.

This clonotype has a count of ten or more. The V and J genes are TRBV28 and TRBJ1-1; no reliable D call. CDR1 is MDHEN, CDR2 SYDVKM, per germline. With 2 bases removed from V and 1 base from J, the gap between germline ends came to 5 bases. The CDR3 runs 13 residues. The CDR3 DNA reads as TGTGCCAGCAGTTTAGTACCGAACACTGAAGCTTTCTTT. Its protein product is CASSLVPNTEAFF.